The clone carrying this T cell receptor beta chain was observed a handful of times. The antigen remains undetermined. All sorted populations exceeded 95% purity. This specimen belongs to a study of beta chain features in type 1 diabetes. Study in general: Age, gender, cell numbers and subset yield matched between patients and controls. Broader study findings: TCRB CDR3 length was moderately but significantly reduced in all four CD4+ subsets of Type 1 diabetes patients. Individuals with type 1 diabetes displayed fewer insertions and more deletions at VDJ junctions.

Germline loops: CDR1 GTSNPN, CDR2 SVGIG (reference sequence). This CDR3 is built from 16 residues. The V end lost 8 bases, the J end lost 2 bases, and 23 bases lay between the germline ends. Sequenced material consisted of expressed TCRB transcripts (all of the isolated RNA was reverse transcribed). Each sample of naive, central memory or regulatory T cells had, on average, approximately 3.5 million reads. Sequencing used immunoSEQ multiplex PCR; TCRdb keeps in-frame clones, though not all of them. The sample holds over 650,000 clones, roughly an eighth seen once. This TCR was sampled from a man between 18 and 35 years old with type 1 diabetes. V and J are TRBV30 and TRBJ2-3, with a weak D call TRBD2 (7 bases). The sequencing sample was made of naive CD4+ T cells from blood. The CDR3 sequence is CARRSGGPWDTDTQYF. In nucleotides, the CDR3 is TGTGCCCGGCGGTCCGGGGGGCCCTGGGACACAGATACGCAGTATTTT.